This T cell receptor (beta chain) was profiled in a study of T cell repertoires in cytomegalovirus infection. Turning to the study itself: Public TCR beta signatures marked donors with CMV infection and the matching HLA. Study-wide results and limits: HLA-C-restricted TCR beta clonotypes specific for CMV led the ex vivo response. CMV carriers with the relevant HLA were identified by cumulative public TCR beta family frequency.

The CDR3 spans 13 residues. V was trimmed by 6 bases and J by 3 bases, leaving 9 bases between them. Per germline, CDR1 ENHRY and CDR2 SYGVKD. One entry per CDR3 protein, called by TCRdb with MiXCR from the reads. The top ten hold around 21% of the sample, which has 65,000 to 90,000 distinct CDR3 sequences, 3% to 4% seen once. Comments on this clonotype: Its antigen is unidentified.

The chain couples TRBV10-3 to TRBJ1-5, with a weak D call TRBD1 (5 bases). Sequences were obtained from PBMCs. This sequence was found in a human donor in good health (CMV status not recorded). Some clones in this sample may be carry-over from other donors' samples. CDR3 DNA: TGTGCCATCAGGGACATGTTCAATCAGCCCCAGCATTTT. As protein: CAIRDMFNQPQHF.